These T cell receptor beta chains were read from a single sample in a study of T cells in Graves' hyperthyroidism and ophthalmopathy. MiXCR, applied by TCRdb to the multiplex PCR reads, yields one record per CDR3 protein. The sample has about 560,000 distinct CDR3 sequences; over 15% are singletons. The sample was blood. These receptors were collected from a woman aged 18-30 years with Graves' hyperthyroidism. CDR3s include the opening cysteine and the closing phenylalanine or tryptophan. D genes are given only for firm matches. Not every row has a clone size; where given, it reads once, few, many or a size class.

CDR3aa: CASTADRPNYGYTF; CDR3nt: TGTGCCAGCACCGCGGACAGACCAAACTATGGCTACACCTTC; d_gene: NA; j_gene: TRBJ1-2; abundance: many; v_gene: TRBV2
CDR3aa: CSARDKGEAGELFF; CDR3nt: TGCAGTGCTAGAGATAAAGGAGAAGCCGGGGAGCTGTTTTTT; d_gene: NA; j_gene: TRBJ2-2; abundance: few; v_gene: TRBV20-1
CDR3aa: CASSPTPRGRIQPQHF; CDR3nt: TGTGCCAGCAGTCCCACCCCACGGGGGCGCATTCAGCCCCAGCATTTT; d_gene: NA; j_gene: TRBJ1-5; abundance: NA; v_gene: TRBV27
CDR3aa: CATSPSGTAHNEQFF; CDR3nt: TGTGCCACCAGCCCCTCTGGGACAGCCCACAATGAGCAGTTCTTC; d_gene: TRBD1; j_gene: TRBJ2-1; abundance: NA; v_gene: TRBV24-1
CDR3aa: CSARPLAGGYNEQFF; CDR3nt: TGCAGTGCTAGACCTCTAGCGGGAGGGTACAATGAGCAGTTCTTC; d_gene: TRBD2; j_gene: TRBJ2-1; abundance: few; v_gene: TRBV20-1
CDR3aa: CASSANTNTGELFF; CDR3nt: TGTGCCAGCTCCGCGAACACGAACACCGGGGAGCTGTTTTTT; d_gene: NA; j_gene: TRBJ2-2; abundance: NA; v_gene: TRBV18
CDR3aa: CASSPGLAGRETQYF; CDR3nt: TGTGCCAGCAGCCCCGGACTAGCGGGAAGAGAGACCCAGTACTTC; d_gene: TRBD2; j_gene: TRBJ2-5; abundance: many; v_gene: TRBV7-8
CDR3aa: CASSVFPGLVSDTEAFF; CDR3nt: TGTGCCAGCAGCGTATTCCCGGGACTGGTATCGGACACTGAAGCTTTCTTT; d_gene: NA; j_gene: TRBJ1-1; abundance: few; v_gene: TRBV9
CDR3aa: CTMKQTDEAFF; CDR3nt: TGCACTATGAAGCAAACGGATGAAGCTTTCTTT; d_gene: NA; j_gene: TRBJ1-1; abundance: few; v_gene: TRBV20-1
CDR3aa: CASSRSGSSNTGELFF; CDR3nt: TGTGCCAGCAGCCGGTCAGGGAGCTCAAACACCGGGGAGCTGTTTTTT; d_gene: NA; j_gene: TRBJ2-2; abundance: NA; v_gene: TRBV3-1
CDR3aa: CASRRDISGNTIYF; CDR3nt: TGTGCCAGCAGGCGGGATATCTCTGGAAACACCATATATTTT; d_gene: NA; j_gene: TRBJ1-3; abundance: few; v_gene: TRBV12-3/TRBV12-4
CDR3aa: CASSPPRGAGRVNTEAFF; CDR3nt: TGTGCCAGCAGCCCGCCAAGGGGGGCAGGGAGGGTGAACACTGAAGCTTTCTTT; d_gene: NA; j_gene: TRBJ1-1; abundance: NA; v_gene: TRBV7-9
CDR3aa: CASSLEPQAYEQYF; CDR3nt: TGTGCCAGCAGTTTAGAGCCCCAGGCCTACGAGCAGTACTTC; d_gene: NA; j_gene: TRBJ2-7; abundance: many; v_gene: TRBV27
CDR3aa: CASSSASGGHYNEQFF; CDR3nt: TGTGCCAGCAGTTCCGCCAGCGGGGGACACTACAATGAGCAGTTCTTC; d_gene: TRBD2; j_gene: TRBJ2-1; abundance: NA; v_gene: TRBV6-2/TRBV6-3
CDR3aa: CASSTRTSGNEETQYF; CDR3nt: TGTGCCAGCAGCACGCGGACTAGCGGTAATGAGGAGACCCAGTACTTC; d_gene: TRBD2; j_gene: TRBJ2-5; abundance: few; v_gene: TRBV7-9
CDR3aa: CASSQDWGNEQFF; CDR3nt: TGTGCCAGCTCACAGGATTGGGGCAATGAGCAGTTCTTC; d_gene: NA; j_gene: TRBJ2-1; abundance: many; v_gene: TRBV18
CDR3aa: CSAMETGGTTDTQYF; CDR3nt: TGCAGTGCTATGGAGACAGGGGGCACAACAGATACGCAGTATTTT; d_gene: TRBD1; j_gene: TRBJ2-3; abundance: many; v_gene: TRBV20-1
CDR3aa: CASSQIRTGLDTQYF; CDR3nt: TGTGCCAGCAGCCAAATTCGGACAGGGTTAGATACGCAGTATTTT; d_gene: TRBD1; j_gene: TRBJ2-3; abundance: many; v_gene: TRBV7-2
CDR3aa: CASSPPRGTGQYF; CDR3nt: TGTGCCAGCAGTCCACCTCGGGGGACAGGGCAGTATTTT; d_gene: TRBD1; j_gene: TRBJ2-3; abundance: NA; v_gene: TRBV27
CDR3aa: CASGLYLGPFNSPLHF; CDR3nt: TGTGCTAGTGGTTTGTATCTCGGGCCGTTCAATTCACCCCTCCACTTT; d_gene: NA; j_gene: TRBJ1-6; abundance: few; v_gene: TRBV12-5
CDR3aa: CSARGSGENTDTQYF; CDR3nt: TGCAGTGCTAGAGGTAGCGGGGAGAACACAGATACGCAGTATTTT; d_gene: TRBD2; j_gene: TRBJ2-3; abundance: NA; v_gene: TRBV20-1
CDR3aa: CAWTYSPQYNEQFF; CDR3nt: TGTGCCTGGACTTACTCACCCCAATACAATGAGCAGTTCTTC; d_gene: NA; j_gene: TRBJ2-1; abundance: many; v_gene: TRBV30
CDR3aa: CASSQHRGDNEQFF; CDR3nt: TGTGCCAGCAGCCAACACAGGGGAGACAATGAGCAGTTCTTC; d_gene: TRBD1; j_gene: TRBJ2-1; abundance: many; v_gene: TRBV11-2
CDR3aa: CASTPGGPNQPQHF; CDR3nt: TGTGCCAGCACCCCAGGAGGACCCAATCAGCCCCAGCATTTT; d_gene: NA; j_gene: TRBJ1-5; abundance: few; v_gene: TRBV28
CDR3aa: CASSSGQGKDQPQHF; CDR3nt: TGTGCCAGCAGTTCGGGACAGGGTAAGGATCAGCCCCAGCATTTT; d_gene: TRBD1; j_gene: TRBJ1-5; abundance: many; v_gene: TRBV12-3/TRBV12-4
CDR3aa: CSARLGGDYGYTF; CDR3nt: TGCAGTGCTAGACTCGGAGGGGATTATGGCTACACCTTC; d_gene: NA; j_gene: TRBJ1-2; abundance: many; v_gene: TRBV20-1
CDR3aa: CASSVGRARTEAFF; CDR3nt: TGTGCCAGCAGCGTAGGACGGGCGAGGACTGAAGCTTTCTTT; d_gene: NA; j_gene: TRBJ1-1; abundance: many; v_gene: TRBV9
CDR3aa: CASSVSSGNPNLDTQYF; CDR3nt: TGTGCCAGCAGTGTATCTAGCGGGAACCCTAACCTGGATACGCAGTATTTT; d_gene: TRBD2; j_gene: TRBJ2-3; abundance: NA; v_gene: TRBV25-1
CDR3aa: CASRGDAGELFF; CDR3nt: TGTGCCAGCAGAGGGGACGCCGGGGAGCTGTTTTTT; d_gene: NA; j_gene: TRBJ2-2; abundance: NA; v_gene: TRBV12-3/TRBV12-4
CDR3aa: CSARLQGQETQYF; CDR3nt: TGCAGTGCTCGTCTACAGGGACAAGAGACCCAGTACTTC; d_gene: NA; j_gene: TRBJ2-5; abundance: few; v_gene: TRBV20-1
CDR3aa: CASSQDSTEAFF; CDR3nt: TGTGCCAGCAGCCAAGATTCCACTGAAGCTTTCTTT; d_gene: NA; j_gene: TRBJ1-1; abundance: few; v_gene: TRBV3-1
CDR3aa: CASTQGARNYGYTF; CDR3nt: TGTGCCAGCACTCAGGGGGCGCGGAACTATGGCTACACCTTC; d_gene: TRBD1; j_gene: TRBJ1-2; abundance: few; v_gene: TRBV12-3/TRBV12-4
CDR3aa: CSARDGPRGQPQHF; CDR3nt: TGCAGTGCTAGAGATGGCCCGAGAGGTCAGCCCCAGCATTTT; d_gene: NA; j_gene: TRBJ1-5; abundance: few; v_gene: TRBV20-1
CDR3aa: CASSYAGQGNYGYTF; CDR3nt: TGTGCCAGCAGTTACGCGGGACAGGGGAACTATGGCTACACCTTC; d_gene: TRBD1; j_gene: TRBJ1-2; abundance: NA; v_gene: TRBV6-5
CDR3aa: CASSPLGHPNTEAFF; CDR3nt: TGTGCCAGCAGCCCCCTAGGACATCCGAACACTGAAGCTTTCTTT; d_gene: NA; j_gene: TRBJ1-1; abundance: many; v_gene: TRBV11-3
CDR3aa: CASSLTRQVMDTEAFF; CDR3nt: TGTGCCAGCAGCTTAACTAGACAAGTAATGGACACTGAAGCTTTCTTT; d_gene: NA; j_gene: TRBJ1-1; abundance: few; v_gene: TRBV7-2
CDR3aa: CASTGSGSWYF; CDR3nt: TGCGCCAGCACGGGTAGCGGGAGTTGGTACTTC; d_gene: TRBD2; j_gene: TRBJ2-5; abundance: NA; v_gene: TRBV10-2
CDR3aa: CASSPTLKEDQYF; CDR3nt: TGTGCCAGCAGCCCTACCCTCAAGGAGGACCAGTACTTC; d_gene: NA; j_gene: TRBJ2-5; abundance: NA; v_gene: TRBV11-3
CDR3aa: CSARDGASDYEQYF; CDR3nt: TGCAGTGCTAGAGATGGCGCTAGCGACTACGAGCAGTACTTC; d_gene: NA; j_gene: TRBJ2-7; abundance: many; v_gene: TRBV20-1
CDR3aa: CASRTRGYSSYEQYF; CDR3nt: TGTGCCAGCAGGACCAGGGGCTACAGCTCCTACGAGCAGTACTTC; d_gene: NA; j_gene: TRBJ2-7; abundance: many; v_gene: TRBV6-2/TRBV6-3
CDR3aa: CASSYSAQGSQPQHF; CDR3nt: TGTGCCAGCAGTTACTCGGCTCAGGGTAGTCAGCCCCAGCATTTT; d_gene: NA; j_gene: TRBJ1-5; abundance: NA; v_gene: TRBV6-5
CDR3aa: CAGSFGGRAYEQYF; CDR3nt: TGCGCCGGCAGCTTCGGTGGCAGGGCCTACGAGCAGTACTTC; d_gene: NA; j_gene: TRBJ2-7; abundance: NA; v_gene: TRBV5-1
CDR3aa: CASSQSSGRTGEQYF; CDR3nt: TGTGCCAGCAGCCAGTCTAGCGGGAGGACGGGCGAGCAGTACTTC; d_gene: TRBD2; j_gene: TRBJ2-7; abundance: few; v_gene: TRBV3-1
CDR3aa: CSARRGSDRNQPQHF; CDR3nt: TGCAGTGCTCGGAGGGGGAGCGATCGCAATCAGCCCCAGCATTTT; d_gene: NA; j_gene: TRBJ1-5; abundance: many; v_gene: TRBV20-1
CDR3aa: CASSLGGINQPQHF; CDR3nt: TGTGCCAGCAGTTTGGGGGGGATTAATCAGCCCCAGCATTTT; d_gene: NA; j_gene: TRBJ1-5; abundance: many; v_gene: TRBV12-3/TRBV12-4
CDR3aa: CAHYGYTF; CDR3nt: TGTGCCCACTATGGCTACACCTTC; d_gene: NA; j_gene: TRBJ1-2; abundance: many; v_gene: TRBV5-5
CDR3aa: CASSPQGAWGTDTQYF; CDR3nt: TGTGCCAGCAGCCCCCAAGGAGCGTGGGGCACAGATACGCAGTATTTT; d_gene: NA; j_gene: TRBJ2-3; abundance: NA; v_gene: TRBV7-2
CDR3aa: CASRLFADDEQFF; CDR3nt: TGTGCCAGTCGCCTCTTTGCAGACGATGAGCAGTTCTTC; d_gene: NA; j_gene: TRBJ2-1; abundance: NA; v_gene: TRBV19
CDR3aa: CASSEGPLGMGTEAFF; CDR3nt: TGTGCCAGCAGTGAAGGCCCCTTAGGGATGGGGACTGAAGCTTTCTTT; d_gene: NA; j_gene: TRBJ1-1; abundance: NA; v_gene: TRBV2
CDR3aa: CASRGSGSDLKVYEQYF; CDR3nt: TGTGCCAGCAGGGGGAGCGGGAGTGATTTAAAAGTCTACGAGCAGTACTTC; d_gene: TRBD2; j_gene: TRBJ2-7; abundance: NA; v_gene: TRBV7-9
CDR3aa: CATSRDKGTQYF; CDR3nt: TGTGCCACCAGCAGAGATAAGGGGACCCAGTACTTC; d_gene: NA; j_gene: TRBJ2-5; abundance: few; v_gene: TRBV15
CDR3aa: CASSLVGRLTDTQYF; CDR3nt: TGTGCCAGCAGCTTAGTAGGCAGACTCACAGATACGCAGTATTTT; d_gene: NA; j_gene: TRBJ2-3; abundance: many; v_gene: TRBV11-1
CDR3aa: CASSIPPGAGPEKLFF; CDR3nt: TGTGCCAGCAGTATCCCCCCCGGGGCAGGGCCAGAAAAACTGTTTTTT; d_gene: NA; j_gene: TRBJ1-4; abundance: NA; v_gene: TRBV28
CDR3aa: CASSMRGPATQYF; CDR3nt: TGTGCCAGTAGTATGAGAGGCCCCGCGACCCAGTACTTC; d_gene: NA; j_gene: TRBJ2-5; abundance: NA; v_gene: TRBV19